This T cell receptor beta chain appears in the sequencing data of a study of blood T cell repertoires in COVID-19 (dated by TCRdb to about 2020). A note on the overall study: Samples from collaborators originated in the United States, Italy and Spain and spanned both the acute and convalescent phases of COVID-19. Nearly every sample came with metadata listing a de-identified subject ID, COVID-19 status, age in years and sex. The repertoires were made available in a free public database intended to serve as a resource for research on the immune response to SARS-CoV-2. Where available, HLA class I and class II types were taken from metadata supplied by the sample provider and were not determined by assay-based typing. The samples were drawn from the first 160 participants of the ongoing ImmuneRACE study and from roughly 1,300 subjects provided by 6 global collaborators. Subjects who had been exposed to COVID-19, were actively infected with it, or had recovered from it provided the deeply sampled blood TCRbeta repertoires that made up the dataset. The material from the prospective study consisted of cDNA or gDNA derived from T cells, B-cell-depleted T cells, or PBMCs. Study-wide findings and limitations: Clinical and demographic metadata were provided uncurated, with the amount varying by source and participant.

For CDR1 and CDR2, the germline V gene (reference sequence) lists MNHEY and SMNVEV. Including cysteine and phenylalanine, the CDR3 has 14 amino acids. Only the CDR3 region is kept as DNA, spanning 42 bases read in frame from base 1. Relative to germline, V is missing 3 bases and J is missing 4 bases, with 3 bases of the junction outside any gene match. Participants in the prospective study were enrolled through a virtual design, were aged roughly 18 to 100 years, and lived in 20 to 30 United States geographic areas. In the prospective study, cohorts were assigned on the basis of participant-reported clinical history obtained from a screening survey and a study questionnaire. In the prospective study, mobile phlebotomists collected whole blood, serum and a nasopharyngeal or oropharyngeal swab from each participant. Additional blood draws and questionnaires over a 2-month period could optionally be provided by prospective study participants. Before DNA extraction, prospective study blood samples were shipped either frozen or at room temperature.

TCRbeta CDR3 regions were amplified from genomic DNA using the immunoSEQ Assay, a bias-controlled multiplex PCR. The study's own analysis went as follows. The number of nucleated cells in each sample was estimated from the amplification of reference gene primers within the assay. Sequence reads were collapsed and filtered to measure the absolute abundance of every unique TCRbeta CDR3 rearrangement. For each sample, productive Simpson clonality was calculated as the square root of Simpson's diversity index over productive rearrangements. TCRdb took this table from immuneACCESS and kept in-frame rearrangements with V and J called. Such tables lack part of the clones; where checked against another copy, unresolved V genes explain under half of the gap, and the rest is unexplained. The DNA gave D and trimming, while V, J and clone size come from that table. Present in this sample are around 250,000 clones, roughly nine tenths of which were seen just once. The ten largest account for 1.2% of the sample.

This clone has more than one count but fewer than ten. Its specific antigen is unknown. Base-call qualities are not available, and no considerably larger clone is one nucleotide away. This sequence originates from a human donor in a cohort exposed to, infected with or recovered from COVID-19 (not recorded which). The donor label of this sample is uncertain. The sample was PBMCs or T cells enriched from blood (not recorded which). The rearranged chain carries TRBV27 and TRBJ2-1, with TRBD2 matching 7 junction bases. The DNA reads as follows: TGTGCCAGCAGTTTTCAGCGGGGTTACAATGAGCAGTTCTTC. This gives the protein CASSFQRGYNEQFF.